The 24 T cell receptor beta chains presented below share a single source sample, sequenced in a study of OX40 agonist ivuxolimab in advanced cancers. Measured with immunoSEQ multiplex PCR; TCRdb has only the in-frame clones, and not every one. Of tens of thousands of clones in the sample, 84% were seen once. The source material was CD4+ or CD8+ T cells sorted from blood, sampled in a trial of the OX40 agonist ivuxolimab. These receptors originate from an adult with an advanced solid tumor such as melanoma, head and neck, liver or kidney cancer.

This chain joins TRBV19 and TRBJ1-1, with D possibly being TRBD1 (6 bases). This CDR3 region has 14 residues. CDR1 and CDR2 from the germline V gene are LNHDA and SQIVND (reference sequence). V gave up 4 bases and J gave up 1 base, with 10 bases separating them. This CDR3 is CASSRTVGNTEAFF. The CDR3 region has the DNA TGTGCCAGTAGTAGGACAGTAGGGAACACTGAAGCTTTCTTT.

The chain recombines TRBV27 with TRBJ2-5, with TRBD1 matching 10 bases. Trimming cost V 6 bases and J 3 bases; bases outside gene matches: 4. The CDR3 has 14 residues. In germline, CDR1 is MNHEY, CDR2 SMNVEV (reference sequence). The chain's CDR3 is CASRPTGGEETQYF. Here the CDR3 DNA reads TGTGCCAGCAGGCCGACAGGGGGCGAAGAGACCCAGTACTTC.

Here the CDR3 reads CASSLQPPGQGNEKLFF. In nucleotides, the CDR3 is TGCGCCAGCAGCTTGCAACCTCCGGGACAGGGTAATGAAAAACTGTTTTTT. The chain combines TRBV5-1 with TRBJ1-4; 9 bases are shared with TRBD1. This CDR3 comprises 17 residues. Germline loops: CDR1 SGHRS, CDR2 YFSETQ. Germline trimming cut 1 base from V and 4 bases from J; bases unmatched to any gene: 8.

This clone was detected only once. The CDR3 loop reads CAISDIRNSYEQYF. Here the CDR3 DNA reads TGTGCCATCAGTGACATTCGGAACTCCTACGAGCAGTACTTC. The chain combines TRBV10-3 with TRBJ2-7; D not resolved. The germline V and J ends were trimmed by 3 bases and 0 bases, with 9 bases remaining between them. The CDR3 covers 14 residues. Germline CDR1 and CDR2: ENHRY and SYGVKD.

The rearrangement uses TRBV14 and TRBJ1-1, with a tentative D call TRBD1 (5 bases). The CDR3 is made up of 16 amino acids. The ends were cut back, 1 base at V and 0 bases at J, with 12 bases in the middle. Germline V lookup: CDR1 SGHDN, CDR2 FVKESK. The CDR3 is CASSQVAGTVNTEAFF. CDR3 nucleotides: TGTGCCAGCAGCCAAGTGGCCGGGACGGTGAACACTGAAGCTTTCTTT.

The genes are TRBV19 and TRBJ2-3; 14 positions match TRBD2. CDR1 is LNHDA, CDR2 SQIVND, per germline (reference sequence). V shed 4 bases, J shed 6 bases, and the junction held 12 bases outside the gene matches. The CDR3 contains 18 residues. The CDR3 here is CASSTRAGTSGSLDTQYF. Here the CDR3 DNA reads TGTGCCAGTAGTACCCGGGCTGGGACTAGCGGGAGTCTGGATACGCAGTATTTT.

This chain connects TRBV4-2 to TRBJ1-3; D is unclear. V lost 0 bases and J lost 4, with 16 bases in between. CDR1 is LGHNA and CDR2 is YNFKEQ in the germline V gene. CDR3 length equals 17 residues. CDR3 nucleotide sequence: TGTGCCAGCAGCCAAGAAAGAGGTGGGTCAGTCGGAAACACCATATATTTT. It codes for CASSQERGGSVGNTIYF.

This clone was picked up one time. The rearrangement joins TRBV7-3 to TRBJ2-1, with D unresolved. The CDR3 is 16 amino acids. CDR1 and CDR2 from the germline V gene are SGHTA and FQGTGA. V dropped 9 bases and J dropped 0 bases, with 18 bases sitting between them. CDR3 DNA: TGTGCCAGTTCAGCGTCGGGCGTAAACTCCTACAATGAGCAGTTCTTC. Its translation is CASSASGVNSYNEQFF.

This chain joins TRBV5-1 and TRBJ2-7, with D tentatively TRBD1 (6 bases). Trimming cost V 0 bases and J 2 bases, with 21 bases left between them. This CDR3 has 18 residues. Germline assignment: CDR1 SGHRS and CDR2 YFSETQ. CDR3 in amino acids: CASSLDAGVHPGAYEQYF. The CDR3 DNA reads TGCGCCAGCAGCTTGGACGCAGGGGTGCACCCCGGAGCCTACGAGCAGTACTTC.

V gene TRBV6-1 combines with J gene TRBJ2-7; 10 nucleotides match TRBD2. CDR1 is MNHNS and CDR2 is SASEGT in the germline V gene. The CDR3 covers 17 residues. Trimming took 4 bases from V and 6 from J; bases not matched to a gene: 15. As DNA, the CDR3 is TGTGCCAGCAGTGCCCTCCCCCCGGCTAGCGGGAGCTCCGAGCAGTACTTC. Encoded protein: CASSALPPASGSSEQYF.

This chain links TRBV4-3 with TRBJ1-2; D might be TRBD1 (5 bases). This CDR3 has 16 amino acids. The ends were cut back, 2 bases at V and 0 bases at J, with 13 bases in the middle. The germline gives CDR1 LGHNA, CDR2 YSLEER. The CDR3 DNA sequence: TGCGCCAGCAGCCAATATACAGGTTCCGCTAACTATGGCTACACCTTC. Its protein is CASSQYTGSANYGYTF.

This chain's CDR3 is CASSQDWAGGSSGANVLTF. The CDR3 region has the DNA TGTGCCAGCAGCCAAGATTGGGCAGGGGGGAGCTCTGGGGCCAACGTCCTGACTTTC. This rearrangement joins TRBV4-2 to TRBJ2-6; D is perhaps TRBD1 (7 bases). Between the trimmed V and J ends, which lost 0 bases and 0 bases, there was a span of 15 bases. The CDR3 spans 19 residues. CDR1 LGHNA and CDR2 YNFKEQ come from the germline V gene.

The chain combines TRBV5-8 with TRBJ2-4, with TRBD1 matching over 7 bases. The CDR3 runs 15 residues. V shed 4 bases and J 1 base; nucleotides not matched to a gene: 5. CDR1 is SGHTS and CDR2 is YDEGEE in the germline V gene. The CDR3 loop is CASSLQGTAKNIQYF. CDR3 DNA: TGTGCCAGCAGCCTACAGGGGACGGCCAAAAACATTCAGTACTTC.

As for this clone: One end of the junction varies from germline; a read error may be responsible. The rearrangement links TRBV29-1 to TRBJ2-1; 10 bases map to TRBD2. This CDR3 contains 16 residues. Germline V gene lookup returns CDR1 SQVTM and CDR2 ANQGSEA. CDR3 sequence: CSVEGLAGDTYNEQLF. The CDR3 DNA follows: TGCAGCGTTGAAGGCCTAGCGGGAGACACCTACAATGAGCAGCTCTTC.

This sequence joins TRBV11-3 and TRBJ1-2; the match to TRBD1 covers 9 bases. V lost 2 bases, J lost 2 bases, and 3 bases stayed unmatched. Germline CDR1 reads SGHNT; CDR2 reads YENEEA. The CDR3 is made up of 15 amino acids. The CDR3, as DNA: TGTGCCAGCAGCTTATCTGGGACAGGGAACTATGGCTACACCTTC. This codes for CASSLSGTGNYGYTF.

As DNA, the CDR3 is TGTGCCAGCAGCTCGACAGGGGGCTATTCACCCCTCCACTTT. Residues: CASSSTGGYSPLHF. The chain carries TRBV7-3 and TRBJ1-6; 10 nucleotides agree with TRBD1. Germline V gene sequence: CDR1 SGHTA, CDR2 FQGTGA. This CDR3 contains 14 residues. With V trimmed by 4 bases and J by 8 bases, 2 bases remained unmatched. Full variable domain (remainder filled in from reference TRBV7-3 and TRBJ1-6): GAGVSQTPSNKVTEKGKYVELRCDPISGHTALYWYRQSLGQGPEFLIYFQGTGAADDSGLPNDRFFAVRPEGSVSTLKIQRTERGDSAVYLCASSSTGGYSPLHFGNGTRLTVT.

The chain is built from TRBV19 and TRBJ2-1; 8 nucleotides match TRBD1. CDR1 LNHDA and CDR2 SQIVND come from the germline V gene (reference sequence). V dropped 3 bases and J dropped 5; count of bases not matched to a gene: 6. The length of the CDR3 is 15 residues. For the CDR3, the DNA is TGTGCCAGTAGTATTCTGGACAGGGACCACAATGAGCAGTTCTTC. As protein: CASSILDRDHNEQFF.

This clone turned up a few times. The chain is built from TRBV27 and TRBJ1-1; D not certain. Trimming took off 0 bases at V and 8 bases at J, with 10 bases between the two ends. Germline-derived CDR1 and CDR2 are MNHEY and SMNVEV (reference sequence). The CDR3 is 13 residues long. The DNA of the CDR3 is TGTGCCAGCAGTTTATCTTTGTTGACGGAAGCTTTCTTT. It specifies CASSLSLLTEAFF.

Only one count was recorded for this clone. The genes are TRBV30 and TRBJ1-2, with TRBD1 as a possible D gene (6 bases). The germline V gene has CDR1 GTSNPN and CDR2 SVGIG (reference sequence). V was clipped by 3 bases and J by 11 bases, with 19 bases between them. This CDR3 has 13 residues. The CDR3 is CAWSGTSFRTYTF. The CDR3 DNA reads as TGTGCCTGGAGCGGGACATCTTTTCGTACGTACACCTTC.

The rearrangement links TRBV6-5 to TRBJ1-1; a possible D gene is TRBD1 (5 bases). V was pared by 3 bases and J by 4 bases, with 12 bases between. Germline CDR1 is MNHEY and CDR2 is SVGAGI. The CDR3 totals 14 residues. The CDR3 here is CASSYSTVFTEAFF. The CDR3 DNA is TGTGCCAGCAGTTATTCGACAGTGTTCACTGAAGCTTTCTTT.

V and J are TRBV5-1 and TRBJ2-7; TRBD2 agrees at 7 bases. Per germline, CDR1 SGHRS and CDR2 YFSETQ. CDR3 length: 14 amino acids. J lost 1 base, V lost 3 bases, and 4 bases had no gene match. CDR3 sequence: CASSSGLTSYEQYF. The CDR3 DNA follows: TGCGCCAGCAGCTCGGGACTAACGTCCTACGAGCAGTACTTC.

This clone has a single count. Different DNA sequences within this sample yield the same CDR3. The chain couples TRBV7-9 to TRBJ1-4; possible D gene TRBD1, 6 bases. V dropped 3 bases and J dropped 2 bases, with 10 bases sitting between them. The length of the CDR3 is 15 residues. The germline gives CDR1 SEHNR, CDR2 FQNEAQ (reference sequence). The CDR3 DNA sequence: TGTGCCAGCAGCTTGGGGGGGCTGACTAATGAAAAACTGTTTTTT. Its translation: CASSLGGLTNEKLFF.

The gene calls are TRBV7-9 and TRBJ2-6, with D perhaps assigned TRBD1 or TRBD2 (5 bases each). V lost 5 bases and J 0 bases, leaving 11 bases between the germline ends. Looked up from germline, CDR1 is SEHNR and CDR2 is FQNEAQ (reference sequence). CDR3 size: 16 residues. The chain's CDR3 is CASSTWGSSGANVLTF. Here the CDR3 DNA reads TGTGCCAGCAGCACTTGGGGGAGCTCTGGGGCCAACGTCCTGACTTTC.

The V call is TRBV19, the J call TRBJ1-5; D gene ambiguous. Germline V gives CDR1 LNHDA, CDR2 SQIVND (reference sequence). V lost 3 bases and J lost 6, with 9 bases in between. This CDR3 has 13 amino acids. CDR3 bases: TGTGCCAGTAGTATCGGGGTAGGTCAGCCCCAGCATTTT. It is translated as CASSIGVGQPQHF.